Listed here are 5 T cell receptor beta chains from one sample, sequenced in a study of breast tumors, draining lymph nodes, adjacent tissues. Each CDR3 protein gets one entry after TCRdb re-called the multiplex PCR reads with MiXCR. The sample records 84,000 or so distinct CDR3 sequences, over 25% being singletons. The lymph nodes were axillary draining lymph nodes from breast cancer patients. The sample comprised axillary lymph node tissue. The receptors derive from a female donor with breast cancer. Some clones in this sample may be carry-over from other donors' samples.

This clonotype was seen many times. The chain has TRBV7-3 and TRBJ2-1; weak D call: TRBD2 (5 bases). The V end lost 2 bases, the J end lost 4 bases, and 12 bases lay between the germline ends. CDR1 SGHTA and CDR2 FQGTGA come from the germline V gene. The CDR3 has 15 residues. The CDR3 region has the DNA TGTGCCAGCAGCTTAGCGGGCACCGATTACAATGAGCAGTTCTTC. Its protein is CASSLAGTDYNEQFF.

The chain couples TRBV10-1 to TRBJ1-6; tentative D call: TRBD1 (5 bases). Per germline, CDR1 WNHNN and CDR2 SYGVQD (reference sequence). Between the trimmed V and J ends, which lost 10 bases and 7 bases, there was a span of 23 bases. The CDR3 is 16 residues long. CDR3 in DNA: TGCGCCAACAGGAGGTTCGAGACTAGCGGGAATTCACCCCTCCACTTT. Its protein is CANRRFETSGNSPLHF.

In this sample, this clonotype turned up many times. The rearrangement joins TRBV5-6 to TRBJ1-5; unclear D gene. V was clipped by 2 bases and J by 9 bases, with 12 bases between them. There are 13 residues in the CDR3. CDR1 is SGHDT and CDR2 is YYEEEE in the germline V gene. The CDR3: CASSFSTGGPQHF. The DNA of the CDR3 is TGTGCCAGCAGCTTTTCGACGGGAGGGCCCCAGCATTTT.

In regard to this clonotype: Because the CDR3 is missing its conserved closing phenylalanine or tryptophan, this is likely a read error. The rearrangement uses TRBV13 and TRBJ2-7; tentatively, D is TRBD1 or TRBD2 (6 bases each). Deletions cut 2 bases from V and 0 bases from J, with 11 bases between. CDR1 is PRHDT, CDR2 FYEKMQ, per germline (reference sequence). CDR3 size: 15 residues. The CDR3: CASSLSGAFSYEQYL. CDR3 coding DNA: TGTGCCAGCAGCTTATCGGGGGCTTTCTCCTACGAGCAGTACCTC.

In its sample, this clonotype was seen many times. The V call is TRBV6-6, the J call TRBJ1-4, with a tentative D call TRBD1 (6 bases). Trimming stripped 8 bases from V and 1 base from J, with 14 bases between. The CDR3 has 15 residues. Per germline, CDR1 MNHNY and CDR2 SVGAGI (reference sequence). The CDR3 is CASRRQEETNEKLFF. CDR3 coding DNA: TGTGCCAGCCGCCGACAGGAGGAAACTAATGAAAAACTGTTTTTT.